This T cell receptor (beta chain) derives from a study of control samples from healthy donors and cancer patients. TCRdb's copy holds only in-frame clones and misses some; the assay was immunoSEQ multiplex PCR. The table has 150,000 to 200,000 clones, over 85% seen once. The sample comprised blood. This clonotype was sampled from a man younger than 35 in good health.

The CDR3 reads CASSPLSRTQGIGDTIYF. CDR3 nucleotide sequence: TGTGCCAGCTCACCACTTTCACGGACACAGGGTATCGGAGACACCATATATTTT. The rearrangement links TRBV18 to TRBJ1-3; D might be TRBD1 (6 bases). CDR3 size: 18 residues. V lost 1 base and J 8 bases, leaving 24 bases between the germline ends. CDR1 KGHSH and CDR2 LQKENI come from the germline V gene.